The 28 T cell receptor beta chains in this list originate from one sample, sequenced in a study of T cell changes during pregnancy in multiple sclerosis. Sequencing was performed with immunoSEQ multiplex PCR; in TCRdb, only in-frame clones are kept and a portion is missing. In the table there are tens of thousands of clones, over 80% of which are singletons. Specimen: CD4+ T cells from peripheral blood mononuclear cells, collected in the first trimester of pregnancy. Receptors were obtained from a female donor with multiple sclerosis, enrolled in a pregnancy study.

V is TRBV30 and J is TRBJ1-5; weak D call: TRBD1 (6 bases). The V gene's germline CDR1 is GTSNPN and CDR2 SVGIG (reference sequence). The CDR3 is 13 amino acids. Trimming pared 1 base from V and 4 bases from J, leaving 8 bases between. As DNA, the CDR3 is TGTGCCTGGAGTGCAGGGGTGAATCAGCCCCAGCATTTT. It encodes CAWSAGVNQPQHF. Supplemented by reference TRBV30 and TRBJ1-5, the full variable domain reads SQTIHQWPATLVQPVGSPLSLECTVEGTSNPNLYWYRQAAGRGLQLLFYSVGIGQISSEVPQNLSASRPQDRQFILSSKKLLLSDSGFYLCAWSAGVNQPQHFGDGTRLSIL.

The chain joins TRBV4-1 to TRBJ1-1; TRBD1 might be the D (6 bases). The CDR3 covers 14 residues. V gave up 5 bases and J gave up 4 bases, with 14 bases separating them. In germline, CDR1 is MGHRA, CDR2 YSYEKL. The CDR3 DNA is TGCGCCAGCAGCGAACAGGGACGCGGCACTGAAGCTTTCTTT. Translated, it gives CASSEQGRGTEAFF.

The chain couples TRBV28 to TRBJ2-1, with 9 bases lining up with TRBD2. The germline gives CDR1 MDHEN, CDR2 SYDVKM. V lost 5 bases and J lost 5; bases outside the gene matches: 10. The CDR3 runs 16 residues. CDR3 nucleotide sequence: TGTGCCAGCAGTACGCCAGCGGGAGGTTCCCACAATGAGCAGTTCTTC. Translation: CASSTPAGGSHNEQFF.

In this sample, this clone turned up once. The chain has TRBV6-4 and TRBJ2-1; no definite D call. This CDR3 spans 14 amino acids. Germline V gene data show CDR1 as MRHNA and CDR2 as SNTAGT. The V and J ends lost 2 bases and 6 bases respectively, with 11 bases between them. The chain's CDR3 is CASSDLPTRNEQFF. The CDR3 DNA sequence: TGTGCCAGCAGTGACCTACCGACACGCAATGAGCAGTTCTTC.

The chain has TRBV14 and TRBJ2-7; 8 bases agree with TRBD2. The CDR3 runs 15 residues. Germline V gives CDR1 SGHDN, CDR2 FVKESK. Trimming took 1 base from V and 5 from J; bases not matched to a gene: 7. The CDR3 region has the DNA TGTGCCAGCAGCCAAGGAAGCGGGAGTACCCACGAGCAGTACTTC. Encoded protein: CASSQGSGSTHEQYF.

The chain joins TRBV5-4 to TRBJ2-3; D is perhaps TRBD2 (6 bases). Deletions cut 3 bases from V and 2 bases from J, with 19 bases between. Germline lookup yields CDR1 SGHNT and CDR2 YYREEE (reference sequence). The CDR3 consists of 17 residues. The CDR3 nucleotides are TGTGCCAGCAGCTACGAGCCTAAGACTAGACTCACAGATACGCAGTATTTT. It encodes CASSYEPKTRLTDTQYF.

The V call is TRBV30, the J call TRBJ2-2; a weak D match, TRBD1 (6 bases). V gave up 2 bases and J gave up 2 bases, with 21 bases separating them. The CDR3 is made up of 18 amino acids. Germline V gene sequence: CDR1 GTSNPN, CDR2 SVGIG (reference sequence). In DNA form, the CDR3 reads TGTGCCTGGAGTTCCGACCAGGGACACCTGATAAACACCGGGGAGCTGTTTTTT. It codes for CAWSSDQGHLINTGELFF.

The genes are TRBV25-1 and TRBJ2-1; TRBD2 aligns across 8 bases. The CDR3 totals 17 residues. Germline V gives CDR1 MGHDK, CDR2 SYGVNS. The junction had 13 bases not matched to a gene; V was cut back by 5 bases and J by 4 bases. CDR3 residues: CASSQAGAWSGYNEQFF. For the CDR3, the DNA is TGTGCCAGCAGTCAAGCGGGGGCCTGGTCGGGTTACAATGAGCAGTTCTTC.

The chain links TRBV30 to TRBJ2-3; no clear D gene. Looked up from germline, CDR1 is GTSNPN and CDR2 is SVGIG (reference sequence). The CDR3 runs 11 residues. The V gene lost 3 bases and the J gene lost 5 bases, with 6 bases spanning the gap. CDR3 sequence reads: CAWSSRDTQYF. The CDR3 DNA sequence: TGTGCCTGGAGCTCCCGAGATACGCAGTATTTT.

The CDR3 DNA reads as TGTGCCAGTAGTAACCAACAGGGCCTCAATCAGCCCCAGCATTTT. Translated, it gives CASSNQQGLNQPQHF. The rearrangement links TRBV19 to TRBJ1-5, with D possibly TRBD1 on 6 matching bases. The germline V gene has CDR1 LNHDA and CDR2 SQIVND (reference sequence). CDR3 length: 15 residues. V lost 4 bases and J 3 bases, leaving 13 bases between the germline ends.

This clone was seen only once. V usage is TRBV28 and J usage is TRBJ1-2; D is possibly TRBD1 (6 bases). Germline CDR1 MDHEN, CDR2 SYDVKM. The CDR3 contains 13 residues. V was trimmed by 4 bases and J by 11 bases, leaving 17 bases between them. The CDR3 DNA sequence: TGTGCCAGCAGTTCCGGTACAGGGATGAGGTACACCTTC. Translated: CASSSGTGMRYTF.

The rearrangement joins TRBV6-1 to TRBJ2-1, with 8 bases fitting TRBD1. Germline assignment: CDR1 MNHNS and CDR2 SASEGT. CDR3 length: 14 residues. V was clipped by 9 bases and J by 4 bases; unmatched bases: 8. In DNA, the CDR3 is TGTGCCAGTACCGGGACAGGTGCTTACAATGAGCAGTTCTTC. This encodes CASTGTGAYNEQFF.

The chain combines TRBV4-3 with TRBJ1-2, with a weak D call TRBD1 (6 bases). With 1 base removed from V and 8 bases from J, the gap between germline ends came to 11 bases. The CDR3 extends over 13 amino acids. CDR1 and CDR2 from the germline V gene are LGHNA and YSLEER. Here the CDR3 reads CASSQVQGWGYTF. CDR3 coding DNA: TGCGCCAGCAGCCAAGTACAGGGTTGGGGCTACACCTTC.

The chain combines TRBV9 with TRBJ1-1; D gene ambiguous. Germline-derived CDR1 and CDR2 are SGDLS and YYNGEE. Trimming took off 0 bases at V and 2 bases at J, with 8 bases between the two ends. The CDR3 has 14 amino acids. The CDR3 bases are TGTGCCAGCAGCGTAGTTTCGGGAAACACTGAAGCTTTCTTT. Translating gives CASSVVSGNTEAFF.

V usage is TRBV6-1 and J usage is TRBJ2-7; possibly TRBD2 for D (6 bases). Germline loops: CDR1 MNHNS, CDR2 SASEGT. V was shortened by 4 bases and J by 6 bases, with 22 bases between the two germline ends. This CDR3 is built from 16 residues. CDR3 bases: TGTGCCAGCAGTGTACAACCCTGGAGGGAATCTCGCGAGCAGTACTTC. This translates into CASSVQPWRESREQYF.

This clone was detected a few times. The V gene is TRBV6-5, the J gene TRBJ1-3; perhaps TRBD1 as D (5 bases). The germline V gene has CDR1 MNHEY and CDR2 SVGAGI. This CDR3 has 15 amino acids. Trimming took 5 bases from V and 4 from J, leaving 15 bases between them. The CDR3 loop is CASSPDIGWGNTIYF. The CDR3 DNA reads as TGTGCCAGCAGTCCGGACATCGGCTGGGGAAACACCATATATTTT.

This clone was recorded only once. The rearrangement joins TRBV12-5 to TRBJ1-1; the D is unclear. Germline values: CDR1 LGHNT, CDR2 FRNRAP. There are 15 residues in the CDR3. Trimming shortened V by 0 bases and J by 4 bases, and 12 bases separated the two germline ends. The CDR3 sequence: CASGLVRGRVTEAFF. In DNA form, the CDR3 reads TGTGCTAGTGGTTTGGTACGGGGTAGGGTCACTGAAGCTTTCTTT.

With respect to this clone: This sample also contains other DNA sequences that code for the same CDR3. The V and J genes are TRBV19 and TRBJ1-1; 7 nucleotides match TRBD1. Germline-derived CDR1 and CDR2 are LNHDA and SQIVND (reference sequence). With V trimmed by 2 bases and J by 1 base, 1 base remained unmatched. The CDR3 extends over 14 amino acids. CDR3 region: CASSITGANTEAFF. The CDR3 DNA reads TGTGCCAGTAGTATAACAGGGGCGAACACTGAAGCTTTCTTT. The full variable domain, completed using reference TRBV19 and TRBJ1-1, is DGGITQSPKYLFRKEGQNVTLSCEQNLNHDAMYWYRQDPGQGLRLIYYSQIVNDFQKGDIAEGYSVSREKKESFPLTVTSAQKNPTAFYLCASSITGANTEAFFGQGTRLTVV.

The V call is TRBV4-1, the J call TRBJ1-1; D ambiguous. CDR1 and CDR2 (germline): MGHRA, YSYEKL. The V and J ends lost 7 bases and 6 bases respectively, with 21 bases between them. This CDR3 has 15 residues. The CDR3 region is CASTEYTELNAEAFF. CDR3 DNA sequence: TGCGCCAGCACCGAGTACACAGAACTCAACGCTGAAGCTTTCTTT.

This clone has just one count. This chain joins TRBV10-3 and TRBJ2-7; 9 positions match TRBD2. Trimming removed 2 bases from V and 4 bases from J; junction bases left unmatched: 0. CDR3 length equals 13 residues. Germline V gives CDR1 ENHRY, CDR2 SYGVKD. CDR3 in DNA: TGTGCCATCAGTGAGACTAGCGGGTACGAGCAGTACTTC. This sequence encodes CAISETSGYEQYF.

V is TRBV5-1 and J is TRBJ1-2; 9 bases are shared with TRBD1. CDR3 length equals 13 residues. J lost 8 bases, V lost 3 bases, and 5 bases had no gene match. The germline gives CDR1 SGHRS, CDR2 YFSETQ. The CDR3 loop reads CASSWDRVEGYTF. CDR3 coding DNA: TGCGCCAGCAGCTGGGACAGGGTGGAAGGCTACACCTTC.

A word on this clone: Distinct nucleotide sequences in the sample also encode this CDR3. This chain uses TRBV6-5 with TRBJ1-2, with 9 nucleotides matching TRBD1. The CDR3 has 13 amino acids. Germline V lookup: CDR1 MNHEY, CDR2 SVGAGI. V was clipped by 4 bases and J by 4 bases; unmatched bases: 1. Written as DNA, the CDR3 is TGTGCCAGCAGTTCGGACAGGGGCTATGGCTACACCTTC. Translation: CASSSDRGYGYTF.

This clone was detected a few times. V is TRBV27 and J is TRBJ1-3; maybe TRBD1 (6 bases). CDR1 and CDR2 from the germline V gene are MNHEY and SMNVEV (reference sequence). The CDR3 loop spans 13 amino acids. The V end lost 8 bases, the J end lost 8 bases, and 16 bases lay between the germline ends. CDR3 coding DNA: TGTGCCAGCGTCGAGGGGGAAGAGGACACCATATATTTT. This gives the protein CASVEGEEDTIYF.

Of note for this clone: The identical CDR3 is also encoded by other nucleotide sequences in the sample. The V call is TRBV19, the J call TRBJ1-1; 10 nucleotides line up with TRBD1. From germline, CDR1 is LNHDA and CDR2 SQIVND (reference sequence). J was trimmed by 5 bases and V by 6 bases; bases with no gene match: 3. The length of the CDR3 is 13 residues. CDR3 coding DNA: TGTGCCAGTAGGCGGACAGGGGGGACTGAAGCTTTCTTT. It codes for CASRRTGGTEAFF.

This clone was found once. CDR3 sequence reads: CASSKGYSDRGRRGYTF. CDR3 bases: TGTGCCAGCAGCAAAGGGTATTCGGACAGGGGACGTCGTGGCTACACCTTC. The chain couples TRBV21-1 to TRBJ1-2; TRBD1, the table's D call, was not compared with the DNA. TRBV21-1 has pseudogene status. The CDR3 runs to 17 residues.

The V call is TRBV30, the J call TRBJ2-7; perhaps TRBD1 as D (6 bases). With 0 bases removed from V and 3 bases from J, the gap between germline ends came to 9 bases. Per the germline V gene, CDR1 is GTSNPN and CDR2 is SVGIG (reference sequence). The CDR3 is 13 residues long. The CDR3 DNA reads TGTGCCTGGAGTGTACGCAGGGGCTACGAGCAGTACTTC. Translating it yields CAWSVRRGYEQYF.

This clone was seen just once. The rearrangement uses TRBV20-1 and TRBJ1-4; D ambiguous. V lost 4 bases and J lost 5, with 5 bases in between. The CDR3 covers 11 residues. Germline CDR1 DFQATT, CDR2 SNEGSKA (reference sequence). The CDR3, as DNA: TGCAGTGCTACGTTGAATGAAAAACTGTTTTTT. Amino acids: CSATLNEKLFF.

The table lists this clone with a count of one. The CDR3 DNA reads TGTGCCATCAGTGAGGCGTGGTCTAGCACAGATACGCAGTATTTT. Translating gives CAISEAWSSTDTQYF. V gene TRBV10-3 combines with J gene TRBJ2-3; D not resolved. Per germline, CDR1 ENHRY and CDR2 SYGVKD. The CDR3 spans 15 residues. With 2 bases removed from V and 0 bases from J, the gap between germline ends came to 9 bases.